The sequence of this T cell receptor (beta chain) was determined in a study of T cells in Graves' hyperthyroidism and ophthalmopathy. Study-level findings and limits: Most thyroid clonotypes that were expanded above 0.001 also turned up in blood.

The CDR3 regions of TCR beta were amplified from RNA transcripts. TCR CDR3 underwent first-round RT-PCR with the HTBI primer set. TCRdb called the multiplex PCR reads again in MiXCR, with one record for every CDR3 protein. The sample shows almost 50,000 distinct CDR3 sequences, roughly 51% of them seen only once. The CDR3 runs to 12 residues. The germline V gene has CDR1 MNHEY and CDR2 SMNVEV (reference sequence). Trimming took 8 bases from V and 5 from J; bases not matched to a gene: 3. This clonotype was recorded at least ten times. Its antigen is not identified. The sequencing sample was made of peripheral blood or thyroid tissue (not recorded which). The rearrangement uses TRBV27 and TRBJ1-5; 7 bases fit TRBD1. This TCR derives from a man aged 18 to 35 with Graves' hyperthyroidism. The CDR3 is CASQTGHQPQHF. CDR3 DNA: TGTGCCAGCCAGACAGGGCATCAGCCCCAGCATTTT.